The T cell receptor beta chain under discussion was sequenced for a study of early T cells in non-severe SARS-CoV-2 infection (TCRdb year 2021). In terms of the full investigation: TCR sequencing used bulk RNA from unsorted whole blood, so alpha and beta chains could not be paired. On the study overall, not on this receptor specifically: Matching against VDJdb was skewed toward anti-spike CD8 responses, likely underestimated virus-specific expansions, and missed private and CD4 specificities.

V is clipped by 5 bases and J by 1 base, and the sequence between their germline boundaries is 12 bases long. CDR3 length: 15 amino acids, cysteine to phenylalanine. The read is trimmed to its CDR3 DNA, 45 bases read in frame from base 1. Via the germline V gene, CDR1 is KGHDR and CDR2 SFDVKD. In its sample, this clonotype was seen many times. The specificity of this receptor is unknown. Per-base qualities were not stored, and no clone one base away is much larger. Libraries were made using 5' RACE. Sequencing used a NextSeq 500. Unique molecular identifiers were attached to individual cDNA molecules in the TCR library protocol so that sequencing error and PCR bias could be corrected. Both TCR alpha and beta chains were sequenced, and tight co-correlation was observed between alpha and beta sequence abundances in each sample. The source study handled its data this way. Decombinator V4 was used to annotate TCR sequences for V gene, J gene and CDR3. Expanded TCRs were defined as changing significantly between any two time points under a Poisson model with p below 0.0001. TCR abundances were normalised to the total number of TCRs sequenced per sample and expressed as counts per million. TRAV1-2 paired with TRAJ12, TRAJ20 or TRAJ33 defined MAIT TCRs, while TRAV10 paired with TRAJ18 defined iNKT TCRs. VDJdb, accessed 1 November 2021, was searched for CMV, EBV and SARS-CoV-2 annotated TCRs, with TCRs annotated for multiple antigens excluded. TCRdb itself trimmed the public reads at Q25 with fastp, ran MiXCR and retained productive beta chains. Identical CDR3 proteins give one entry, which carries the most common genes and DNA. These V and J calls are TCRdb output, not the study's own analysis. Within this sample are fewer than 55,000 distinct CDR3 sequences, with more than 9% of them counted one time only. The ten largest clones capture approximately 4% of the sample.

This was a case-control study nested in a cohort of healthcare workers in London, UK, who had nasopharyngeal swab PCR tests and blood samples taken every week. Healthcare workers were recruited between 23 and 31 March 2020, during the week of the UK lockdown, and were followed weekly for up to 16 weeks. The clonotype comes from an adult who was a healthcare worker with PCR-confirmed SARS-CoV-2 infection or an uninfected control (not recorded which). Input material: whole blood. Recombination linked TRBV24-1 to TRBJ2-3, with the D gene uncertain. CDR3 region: CATSGLLGRTDTQYF. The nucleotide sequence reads TGTGCCACCAGTGGCCTATTAGGGCGCACAGATACGCAGTATTTT.